What follows are 17 T cell receptor beta chains derived from one specimen sequenced in a study of cytomegalovirus exposure and HLA in healthy donors. The PCR contained 60 Vbeta and 13 Jbeta primers. Some clones are missing from TCRdb's copy, which holds only in-frame ones; the method was immunoSEQ multiplex PCR. The sample consists of approximately 200,000 clones, 70% to 80% of them appearing once. Specimen: PBMCs. The receptors originated from a middle-aged man in good health and CMV-seronegative.

Here the CDR3 reads CASSFTGQETQYF. As DNA, the CDR3 is TGTGCCAGCAGCTTTACAGGTCAGGAGACCCAGTACTTC. This chain uses TRBV7-2 with TRBJ2-5, with TRBD1 as a possible D gene (5 bases). The CDR3 has 13 amino acids. The germline gives CDR1 SGHTA, CDR2 FQGNSA. Trimming left V 3 bases short and J 5 bases short, with 10 bases between.

The rearrangement joins TRBV7-3 to TRBJ2-1; D might be TRBD1 (6 bases). Looked up from germline, CDR1 is SGHTA and CDR2 is FQGTGA. V was shortened by 5 bases and J by 7 bases, with 18 bases between the two germline ends. The CDR3 runs to 15 residues. The chain's CDR3 is CASSPFVGARNEQFF. Written as DNA, the CDR3 is TGTGCCAGCAGCCCCTTCGTGGGGGCGCGGAATGAGCAGTTCTTC.

The rearrangement uses TRBV6-5 and TRBJ1-1, with D possibly TRBD1 on 5 matching bases. V was cut by 5 bases and J by 7 bases, with 20 bases left in between. This CDR3 contains 15 residues. Germline CDR1 reads MNHEY; CDR2 reads SVGAGI. The CDR3 coding sequence is TGTGCCAGCAGTCAAAAACGGACGGTGGGACTTGAAGCTTTCTTT. Amino acid sequence: CASSQKRTVGLEAFF.

The gene calls are TRBV5-8 and TRBJ2-7; unclear D gene. The V end was cut by 1 base, the J end by 3 bases, with 8 bases between. CDR3 length: 13 amino acids. Germline V lookup: CDR1 SGHTS, CDR2 YDEGEE. The CDR3 nucleotides read TGTGCCAGCAGCTTGAACAGAGTCTACGAGCAGTACTTC. It translates to CASSLNRVYEQYF. Looking up the rest from reference TRBV5-8 and TRBJ2-7 gives the full variable domain: EAGVTQSPTHLIKTRGQQATLRCSPISGHTSVYWYQQALGLGLQFLLWYDEGEERNRGNFPPRFSGRQFPNYSSELNVNALELEDSALYLCASSLNRVYEQYFGPGTRLTVT.

About this clone itself: Other DNA sequences in the sample encode the same CDR3. The chain uses TRBV7-9 and TRBJ2-7; 8 bases map to TRBD2. Germline trimming cut 5 bases from V and 2 bases from J; bases unmatched to any gene: 5. Germline V gene lookup returns CDR1 SEHNR and CDR2 FQNEAQ (reference sequence). The CDR3 is 14 amino acids. DNA of the CDR3: TGTGCCAGCAGCCATCCGGGACTAGCCTACGAGCAGTACTTC. Amino acid sequence: CASSHPGLAYEQYF.

This rearrangement joins TRBV2 to TRBJ1-2; D gene unclear. The germline V and J ends were trimmed by 2 bases and 5 bases, with 12 bases remaining between them. The germline CDR1 and CDR2 sequences are SNHLY and FYNNEI. This CDR3 contains 14 residues. The CDR3 loop is CASSESEGTYGYTF. CDR3 coding DNA: TGTGCCAGCAGTGAATCCGAGGGAACTTATGGCTACACCTTC.

The chain uses TRBV4-2 and TRBJ2-1; D perhaps matches TRBD1 (5 bases). The CDR3 covers 16 residues. The ends were cut back, 0 bases at V and 8 bases at J, with 17 bases in the middle. Germline CDR1 is LGHNA and CDR2 is YNFKEQ. For the CDR3, the DNA is TGTGCCAGCAGCCAAGATTTGGCAGGGATTCGGTATGAGCAGTTCTTC. Its translation: CASSQDLAGIRYEQFF.

This chain uses TRBV13 with TRBJ2-1; maybe TRBD1 (5 bases). The germline V gene has CDR1 PRHDT and CDR2 FYEKMQ (reference sequence). V was trimmed by 4 bases and J by 2 bases, leaving 21 bases between them. The CDR3 runs 18 residues. The DNA for the CDR3 is TGTGCCAGCAGCTCAGGCGAGTTGGGGCCGACCCCCTACAATGAGCAGTTCTTC. It specifies CASSSGELGPTPYNEQFF.

The chain combines TRBV7-9 with TRBJ1-6; TRBD1 agrees at 7 bases. The germline CDR1 and CDR2 sequences are SEHNR and FQNEAQ (reference sequence). The V gene end was trimmed by 11 bases and the J gene end by 5 bases; junction bases not matched to a gene: 6. The CDR3 consists of 13 residues. The CDR3 DNA sequence: TGTGCCGGTGGGACAGAACATAATTCACCCCTCCACTTT. This gives the protein CAGGTEHNSPLHF.

The V gene is TRBV2, the J gene TRBJ1-2; a possible D gene is TRBD1 (5 bases). V lost 5 bases and J lost 5, with 12 bases in between. CDR1 SNHLY and CDR2 FYNNEI come from the germline V gene. This CDR3 region has 13 residues. CDR3 amino acids: CASSTGGKYGYTF. The DNA of the CDR3 is TGTGCCAGCAGTACGGGGGGTAAATATGGCTACACCTTC.

The J gene is TRBJ2-3, the V gene TRBV7-2; maybe TRBD2 (6 bases). There are 17 residues in the CDR3. The germline CDR1 and CDR2 sequences are SGHTA and FQGNSA. Trimming stripped 5 bases from V and 0 bases from J, with 18 bases between. CDR3 nucleotides: TGTGCCAGCAGCCCAGTGGGACTGCGACGGAGCACAGATACGCAGTATTTT. Encoded protein: CASSPVGLRRSTDTQYF. The full variable domain, rest sourced from reference TRBV7-2 and TRBJ2-3, is GAGVSQSPSNKVTEKGKDVELRCDPISGHTALYWYRQSLGQGLEFLIYFQGNSAPDKSGLPSDRFSAERTGGSVSTLTIQRTQQEDSAVYLCASSPVGLRRSTDTQYFGPGTRLTVL.

This clone turned up a few times. This chain connects TRBV4-1 to TRBJ1-2; possibly TRBD1 for D (5 bases). Germline loops: CDR1 MGHRA, CDR2 YSYEKL. V lost 3 bases and J lost 5, with 13 bases in between. The length of the CDR3 is 14 residues. The CDR3 region is CASSHLTGSYGYTF. As DNA, the CDR3 is TGCGCCAGCAGCCACTTAACAGGCTCGTATGGCTACACCTTC.

This clone was recorded a few times. The CDR3 region has the DNA TGTGCCAGCAGCTTTGCCGGGGGGGAGGAGACCCAGTACTTC. This gives the protein CASSFAGGEETQYF. The chain links TRBV6-6 to TRBJ2-5, with 8 bases lining up with TRBD2. This CDR3 is built from 14 residues. Germline V gene data show CDR1 as MNHNY and CDR2 as SVGAGI (reference sequence). With V trimmed by 6 bases and J by 5 bases, 8 bases remained unmatched.

J is TRBJ1-5 and V is TRBV7-9, with unresolved D. CDR3 length: 14 residues. V was shortened by 5 bases and J by 1 base, with 9 bases between the two germline ends. Germline loops: CDR1 SEHNR, CDR2 FQNEAQ (reference sequence). For the CDR3, the DNA is TGTGCCAGCAGCCCCGTTCTAAGCAATCAGCCCCAGCATTTT. Its translation is CASSPVLSNQPQHF.

This clone showed up just once. The rearrangement uses TRBV7-9 and TRBJ1-1; TRBD1 might be the D (5 bases). CDR1 and CDR2 (germline): SEHNR, FQNEAQ (reference sequence). The CDR3 length is 13 residues. V was shortened by 5 bases and J by 11 bases, with 18 bases between the two germline ends. The CDR3 bases are TGTGCCAGCAGCCAGGACCTCAGGGATTACGCTTTCTTT. It encodes CASSQDLRDYAFF.

This sequence joins TRBV4-3 and TRBJ2-7; 8 bases are shared with TRBD1. Germline V CDR1 and CDR2: LGHNA, YSLEER. The V segment lost 0 bases and the J segment 3 bases; nucleotides outside the gene matches: 4. The CDR3 is 15 residues long. Written as DNA, the CDR3 is TGCGCCAGCAGCCAAGATTGGGGACAGGACTACGAGCAGTACTTC. Amino acid sequence: CASSQDWGQDYEQYF.

This chain joins TRBV30 and TRBJ2-3, with 11 bases identical to TRBD2. The J segment lost 4 bases and the V segment lost 7 bases, leaving 13 bases of the junction unmatched. The CDR3 has 16 amino acids. In germline, CDR1 is GTSNPN, CDR2 SVGIG (reference sequence). This chain's CDR3 is CAYGVVLAGVSDTQYF. In nucleotides, the CDR3 is TGTGCCTATGGAGTGGTACTAGCGGGAGTGTCAGATACGCAGTATTTT.